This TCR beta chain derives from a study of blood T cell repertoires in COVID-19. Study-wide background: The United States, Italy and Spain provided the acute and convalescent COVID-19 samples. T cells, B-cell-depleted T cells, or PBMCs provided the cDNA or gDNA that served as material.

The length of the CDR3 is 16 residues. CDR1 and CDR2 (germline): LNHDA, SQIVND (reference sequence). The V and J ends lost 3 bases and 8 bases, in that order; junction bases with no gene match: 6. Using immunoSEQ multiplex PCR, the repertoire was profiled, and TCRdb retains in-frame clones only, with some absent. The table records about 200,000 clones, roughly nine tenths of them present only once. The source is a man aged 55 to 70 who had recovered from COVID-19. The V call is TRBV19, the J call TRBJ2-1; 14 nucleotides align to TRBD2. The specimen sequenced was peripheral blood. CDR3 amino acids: CASSIPTSGGAHEQFF. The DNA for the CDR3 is TGTGCCAGTAGTATCCCGACTAGCGGGGGGGCCCATGAGCAGTTCTTC.